The next 16 T cell receptor beta chains were all read from a single sample in a study of blood T cell repertoires in COVID-19. TCRdb's table, derived via immunoSEQ multiplex PCR, lists solely in-frame clones and lacks some. The repertoire consists of about 140,000 clones, with around 90% occurring once and the leading ten covering around 2.3%. Sequencing was performed on peripheral blood. These receptors were collected from a human donor with COVID-19, enrolled during active disease. The donor label of this sample is uncertain.

The chain uses TRBV19 and TRBJ2-7; D is unclear. Germline values: CDR1 LNHDA, CDR2 SQIVND (reference sequence). V lost 1 base and J 5 bases, leaving 12 bases between the germline ends. The length of the CDR3 is 14 residues. The CDR3 bases are TGTGCCAGTAGTATAGCCGTGAGTAAAGACGAGCAGTACTTC. This sequence encodes CASSIAVSKDEQYF.

The chain combines TRBV2 with TRBJ2-5; TRBD2 matches 13 bases. The ends lost 5 bases at V and 5 bases at J; junction bases unmatched: 5. Germline CDR1 is SNHLY and CDR2 is FYNNEI. This CDR3 spans 15 amino acids. CDR3 sequence: CASSPGLAGLETQYF. The CDR3 bases are TGTGCCAGCAGTCCGGGACTAGCGGGGTTGGAGACCCAGTACTTC.

CDR3 sequence: CASSITGGMPAEAFF. DNA of the CDR3: TGTGCCAGCAGCATTACAGGGGGCATGCCAGCTGAAGCTTTCTTT. The rearrangement uses TRBV5-4 and TRBJ1-1; 9 bases agree with TRBD1. CDR1 and CDR2 from the germline V gene are SGHNT and YYREEE (reference sequence). The CDR3 runs 15 residues. Trimming took 4 bases from V and 6 from J; bases not matched to a gene: 10.

The V gene is TRBV9, the J gene TRBJ1-4; D is unclear. From germline, CDR1 is SGDLS and CDR2 YYNGEE. The CDR3 covers 14 residues. V lost 0 bases, J lost 3 bases, and 6 bases lay in between. This CDR3 reads CASSVGSANEKLFF. CDR3 bases: TGTGCCAGCAGCGTAGGGTCGGCTAATGAAAAACTGTTTTTT.

The V call is TRBV6-6, the J call TRBJ1-2; D call uncertain. Germline lookup yields CDR1 MNHNY and CDR2 SVGAGI (reference sequence). The CDR3 has 14 residues. Between the trimmed V and J ends, which lost 5 bases and 0 bases, there was a span of 10 bases. The DNA of the CDR3 is TGTGCCAGCAGTACAGCATCTGCTAACTATGGCTACACCTTC. It is translated as CASSTASANYGYTF.

V is TRBV11-2 and J is TRBJ1-4; possible D gene TRBD1, 6 bases. V was cut by 0 bases and J by 4 bases, with 18 bases left in between. CDR3 length: 18 residues. The V gene's germline CDR1 is SGHAT and CDR2 FQNNGV. DNA of the CDR3: TGTGCCAGCAGCTTAGATTCGTTACGCACAGGGTATAATGAAAAACTGTTTTTT. Its translation: CASSLDSLRTGYNEKLFF.

The chain combines TRBV5-1 with TRBJ1-2; D remains ambiguous. The germline V and J ends were trimmed by 2 bases and 4 bases, with 9 bases remaining between them. Germline loops: CDR1 SGHRS, CDR2 YFSETQ. There are 13 residues in the CDR3. This chain's CDR3 is CASSFQVGYGYTF. CDR3 in DNA: TGCGCCAGCAGCTTCCAGGTTGGCTATGGCTACACCTTC.

This chain joins TRBV27 and TRBJ1-4; 8 bases match TRBD1. This CDR3 has 15 amino acids. CDR1 MNHEY and CDR2 SMNVEV come from the germline V gene (reference sequence). The V segment lost 5 bases and the J segment 12 bases; nucleotides outside the gene matches: 14. CDR3 sequence (DNA): TGTGCCAGCAGTCGGACAGGGAATTGGGTGGGTGAACTGTTTTTT. This encodes CASSRTGNWVGELFF.

J is TRBJ2-5 and V is TRBV19; 9 bases line up with TRBD2. The CDR3 sequence is 15 residues long. CDR1 and CDR2 (germline): LNHDA, SQIVND (reference sequence). The ends lost 4 bases at V and 1 base at J; junction bases unmatched: 4. CDR3 protein: CASSSGRAFQETQYF. The CDR3, as DNA: TGTGCCAGTAGTAGCGGGAGGGCCTTCCAAGAGACCCAGTACTTC.

A single count supports this clone. CDR3 amino acids: CASSSPRQGEADTQYF. The CDR3, as DNA: TGTGCCAGCAGTTCCCCCAGACAGGGTGAGGCAGATACGCAGTATTTT. This chain connects TRBV28 to TRBJ2-3, with 7 bases that match TRBD1. Per the germline V gene, CDR1 is MDHEN and CDR2 is SYDVKM. The V gene end was trimmed by 4 bases and the J gene end by 4 bases; junction bases not matched to a gene: 11. The CDR3 contains 16 residues.

This chain connects TRBV19 to TRBJ1-5; no definite D call. The V gene lost 9 bases and the J gene lost 5 bases, with 11 bases spanning the gap. Germline assignment: CDR1 LNHDA and CDR2 SQIVND (reference sequence). CDR3 length: 12 amino acids. CDR3 DNA: TGTGCCAGCAGTCCGGGTGATCAGCCCCAGCATTTT. Its translation is CASSPGDQPQHF.

The rearrangement joins TRBV12-3 or TRBV12-4 to TRBJ1-2; 7 nucleotides match TRBD1. Trimming at V came to 5 bases and at J to 8 bases, leaving 8 bases not matched to a gene. This CDR3 comprises 13 residues. CDR3: CASSPPDRRGYTF. CDR3 DNA sequence: TGTGCCAGCAGTCCGCCGGACAGGAGAGGCTACACCTTC.

The rearrangement uses TRBV7-6 and TRBJ1-2, with D unresolved. The germline V gene encodes CDR1 SGHVS and CDR2 FNYEAQ. The V end lost 5 bases, the J end lost 6 bases, and 13 bases lay between the germline ends. The CDR3 contains 13 residues. CDR3 in DNA: TGTGCCAGCAGCCCAAGCCGGGAGGATGGCTACACCTTC. It yields the protein CASSPSREDGYTF.

V usage is TRBV28 and J usage is TRBJ2-3; a weak D match, TRBD1 (6 bases). V was pared by 4 bases and J by 4 bases, with 9 bases between. Germline CDR1 reads MDHEN; CDR2 reads SYDVKM. CDR3 length equals 13 residues. In DNA, the CDR3 is TGTGCCAGCAGTTCACAGGGAGCAGATACGCAGTATTTT. It encodes CASSSQGADTQYF. The full variable domain, with the rest looked up from reference TRBV28 and TRBJ2-3, is DVKVTQSSRYLVKRTGEKVFLECVQDMDHENMFWYRQDPGLGLRLIYFSYDVKMKEKGDIPEGYSVSREKKERFSLILESASTNQTSMYLCASSSQGADTQYFGPGTRLTVL.

This clone occurred once. CDR3 in amino acids: CAWSLQGNEQFF. The CDR3, as DNA: TGTGCCTGGAGTTTACAGGGCAATGAGCAGTTCTTC. The chain carries TRBV30 and TRBJ2-1; possible D gene TRBD1, 6 bases. This CDR3 is built from 12 residues. CDR1 GTSNPN and CDR2 SVGIG come from the germline V gene (reference sequence). The V gene lost 2 bases and the J gene lost 6 bases, with 8 bases spanning the gap.

The chain has TRBV2 and TRBJ2-2, with TRBD1 identical over 9 bases. The germline V gene encodes CDR1 SNHLY and CDR2 FYNNEI. V shed 4 bases and J 4 bases; nucleotides not matched to a gene: 4. This CDR3 is 15 amino acids long. In DNA form, the CDR3 reads TGTGCCAGCAGTGGGGGACAGGGAGGCACCGGGGAGCTGTTTTTT. It is translated as CASSGGQGGTGELFF.